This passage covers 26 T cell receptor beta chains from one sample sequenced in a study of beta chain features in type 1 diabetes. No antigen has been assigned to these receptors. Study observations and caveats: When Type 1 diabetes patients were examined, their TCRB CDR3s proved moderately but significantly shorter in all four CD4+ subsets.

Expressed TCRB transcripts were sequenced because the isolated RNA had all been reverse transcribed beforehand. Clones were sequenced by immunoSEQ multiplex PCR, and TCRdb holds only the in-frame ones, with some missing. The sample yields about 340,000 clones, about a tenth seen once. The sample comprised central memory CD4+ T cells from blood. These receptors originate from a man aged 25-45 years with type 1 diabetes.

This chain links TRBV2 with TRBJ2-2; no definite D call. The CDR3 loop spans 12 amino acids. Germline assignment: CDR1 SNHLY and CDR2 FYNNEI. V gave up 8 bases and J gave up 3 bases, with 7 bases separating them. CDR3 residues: CASRFDTGELFF. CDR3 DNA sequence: TGTGCCAGCCGTTTCGACACCGGGGAGCTGTTTTTT.

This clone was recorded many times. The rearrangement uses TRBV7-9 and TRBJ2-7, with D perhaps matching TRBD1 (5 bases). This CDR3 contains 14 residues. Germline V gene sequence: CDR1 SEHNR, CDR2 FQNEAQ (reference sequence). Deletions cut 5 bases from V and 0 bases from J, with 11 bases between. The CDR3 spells CASSISGSSYEQYF. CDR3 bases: TGTGCCAGCAGCATTTCAGGGTCCTCCTACGAGCAGTACTTC.

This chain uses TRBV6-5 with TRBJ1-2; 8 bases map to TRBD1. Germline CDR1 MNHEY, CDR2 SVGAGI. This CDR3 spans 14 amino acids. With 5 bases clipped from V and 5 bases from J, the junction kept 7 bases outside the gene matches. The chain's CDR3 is CASSPGQALYGYTF. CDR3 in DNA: TGTGCCAGCAGTCCGGGACAGGCATTGTATGGCTACACCTTC.

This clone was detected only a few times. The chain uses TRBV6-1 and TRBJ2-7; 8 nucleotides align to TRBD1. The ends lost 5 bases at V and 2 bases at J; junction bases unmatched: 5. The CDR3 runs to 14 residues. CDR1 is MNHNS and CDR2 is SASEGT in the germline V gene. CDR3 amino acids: CASSKDRGAYEQYF. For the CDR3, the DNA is TGTGCCAGCAGTAAAGACAGGGGAGCCTACGAGCAGTACTTC.

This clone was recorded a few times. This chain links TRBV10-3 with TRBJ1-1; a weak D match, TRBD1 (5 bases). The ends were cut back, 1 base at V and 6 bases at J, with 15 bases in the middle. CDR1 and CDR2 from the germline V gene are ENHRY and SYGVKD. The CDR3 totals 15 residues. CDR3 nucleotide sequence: TGTGCCATCAGTGAGTTTCAGGGAGATAGGGCTGAAGCTTTCTTT. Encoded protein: CAISEFQGDRAEAFF.

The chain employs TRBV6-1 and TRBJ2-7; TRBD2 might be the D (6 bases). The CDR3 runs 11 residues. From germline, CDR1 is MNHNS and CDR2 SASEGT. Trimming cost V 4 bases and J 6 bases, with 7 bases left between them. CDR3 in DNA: TGTGCCAGCAGTGGACTAGGCGAGCAGTACTTC. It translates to CASSGLGEQYF.

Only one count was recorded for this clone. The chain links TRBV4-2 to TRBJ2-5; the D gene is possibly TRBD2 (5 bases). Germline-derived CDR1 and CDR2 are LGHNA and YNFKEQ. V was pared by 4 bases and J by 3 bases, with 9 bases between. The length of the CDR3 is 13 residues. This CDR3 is CASSRERKETQYF. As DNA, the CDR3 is TGTGCCAGCAGCCGGGAGAGAAAAGAGACCCAGTACTTC.

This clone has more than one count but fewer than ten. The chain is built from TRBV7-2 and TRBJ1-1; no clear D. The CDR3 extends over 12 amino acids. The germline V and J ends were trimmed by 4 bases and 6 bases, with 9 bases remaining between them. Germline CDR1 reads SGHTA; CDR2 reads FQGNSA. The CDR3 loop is CASSWEGAEAFF. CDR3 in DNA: TGTGCCAGCAGCTGGGAGGGTGCTGAAGCTTTCTTT. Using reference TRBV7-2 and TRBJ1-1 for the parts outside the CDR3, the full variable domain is GAGVSQSPSNKVTEKGKDVELRCDPISGHTALYWYRQSLGQGLEFLIYFQGNSAPDKSGLPSDRFSAERTGGSVSTLTIQRTQQEDSAVYLCASSWEGAEAFFGQGTRLTVV.

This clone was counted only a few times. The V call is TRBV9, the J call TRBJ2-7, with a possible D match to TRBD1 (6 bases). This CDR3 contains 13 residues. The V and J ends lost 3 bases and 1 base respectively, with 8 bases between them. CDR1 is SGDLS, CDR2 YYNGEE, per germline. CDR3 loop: CASSEGQSYEQYF. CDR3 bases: TGTGCCAGCAGCGAAGGACAGTCCTACGAGCAGTACTTC.

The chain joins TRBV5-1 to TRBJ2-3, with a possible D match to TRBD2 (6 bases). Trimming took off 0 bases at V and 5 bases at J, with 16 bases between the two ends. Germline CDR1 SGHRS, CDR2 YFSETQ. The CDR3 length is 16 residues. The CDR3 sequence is CASSLAGPPRGDTQYF. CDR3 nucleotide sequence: TGCGCCAGCAGCTTGGCCGGTCCGCCGCGGGGAGATACGCAGTATTTT. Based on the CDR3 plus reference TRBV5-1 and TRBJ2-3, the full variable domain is KAGVTQTPRYLIKTRGQQVTLSCSPISGHRSVSWYQQTPGQGLQFLFEYFSETQRNKGNFPGRFSGRQFSNSRSEMNVSTLELGDSALYLCASSLAGPPRGDTQYFGPGTRLTVL.

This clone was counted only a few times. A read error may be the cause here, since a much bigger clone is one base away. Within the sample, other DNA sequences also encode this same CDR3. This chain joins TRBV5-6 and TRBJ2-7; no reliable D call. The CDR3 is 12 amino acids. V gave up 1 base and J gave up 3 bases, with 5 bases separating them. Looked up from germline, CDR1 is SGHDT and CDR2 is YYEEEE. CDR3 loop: CASSLSRYEQYF. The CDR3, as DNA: TGTGCCAGCAGCTTGTCCCGCTACGAGCAGTACTTC.

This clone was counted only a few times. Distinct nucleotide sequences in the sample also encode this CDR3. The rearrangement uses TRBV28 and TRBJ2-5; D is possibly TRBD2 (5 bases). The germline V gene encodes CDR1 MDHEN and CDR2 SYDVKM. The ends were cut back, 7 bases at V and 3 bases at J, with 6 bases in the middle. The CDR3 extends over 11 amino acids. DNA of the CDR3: TGTGCCAGCAAACTAGAAGAGACCCAGTACTTC. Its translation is CASKLEETQYF.

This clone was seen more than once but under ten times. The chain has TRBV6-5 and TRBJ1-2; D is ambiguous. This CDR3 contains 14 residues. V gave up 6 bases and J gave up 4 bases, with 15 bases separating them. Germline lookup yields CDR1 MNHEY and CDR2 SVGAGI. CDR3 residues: CASSSVTPTYGYTF. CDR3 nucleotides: TGTGCCAGCAGCTCTGTGACCCCGACCTATGGCTACACCTTC.

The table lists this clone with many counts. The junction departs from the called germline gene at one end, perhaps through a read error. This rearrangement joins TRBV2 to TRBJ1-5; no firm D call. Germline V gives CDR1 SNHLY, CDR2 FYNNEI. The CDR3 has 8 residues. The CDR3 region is CASDPRDF. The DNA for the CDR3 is TGTGCCAGCGACCCCCGAGATTTT.

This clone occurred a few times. CDR3 amino acids: CASSLERFTEAFF. CDR3 sequence (DNA): TGTGCCAGCAGCCTCGAGCGATTCACTGAAGCTTTCTTT. The rearrangement joins TRBV11-2 to TRBJ1-1; unclear D gene. The V end lost 5 bases, the J end lost 4 bases, and 11 bases lay between the germline ends. The CDR3 spans 13 residues. Germline V CDR1 and CDR2: SGHAT, FQNNGV.

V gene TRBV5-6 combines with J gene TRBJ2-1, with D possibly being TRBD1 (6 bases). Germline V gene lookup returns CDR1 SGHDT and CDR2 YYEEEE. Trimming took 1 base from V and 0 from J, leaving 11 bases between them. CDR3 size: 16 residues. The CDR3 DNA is TGTGCCAGCAGCTTGACAGGGAGAGTCTCCTACAATGAGCAGTTCTTC. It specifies CASSLTGRVSYNEQFF.

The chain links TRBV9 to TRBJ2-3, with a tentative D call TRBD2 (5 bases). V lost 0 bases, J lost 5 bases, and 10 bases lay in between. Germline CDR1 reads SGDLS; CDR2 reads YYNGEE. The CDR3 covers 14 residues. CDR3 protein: CASSVGWAGDTQYF. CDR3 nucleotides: TGTGCCAGCAGCGTAGGTTGGGCGGGAGATACGCAGTATTTT.

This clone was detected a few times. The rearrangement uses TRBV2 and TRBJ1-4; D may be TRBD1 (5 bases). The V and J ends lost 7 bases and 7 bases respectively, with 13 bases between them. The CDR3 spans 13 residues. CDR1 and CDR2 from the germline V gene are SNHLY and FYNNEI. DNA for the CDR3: TGTGCCAGCACACTTGGGACGGGTGAAAAACTGTTTTTT. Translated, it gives CASTLGTGEKLFF.

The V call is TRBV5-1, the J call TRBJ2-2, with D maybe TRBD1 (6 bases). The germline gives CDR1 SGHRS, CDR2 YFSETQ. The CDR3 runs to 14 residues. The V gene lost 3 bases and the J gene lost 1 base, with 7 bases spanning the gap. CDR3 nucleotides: TGCGCCAGCAGCTCAGGGGAGAACACCGGGGAGCTGTTTTTT. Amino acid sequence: CASSSGENTGELFF.

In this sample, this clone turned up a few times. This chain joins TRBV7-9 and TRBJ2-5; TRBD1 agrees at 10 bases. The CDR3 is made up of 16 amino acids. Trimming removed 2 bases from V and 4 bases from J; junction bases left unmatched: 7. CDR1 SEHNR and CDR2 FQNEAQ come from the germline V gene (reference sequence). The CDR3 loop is CASSLRGQGIGETQYF. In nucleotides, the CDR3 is TGTGCCAGCAGCTTAAGGGGACAGGGGATTGGAGAGACCCAGTACTTC.

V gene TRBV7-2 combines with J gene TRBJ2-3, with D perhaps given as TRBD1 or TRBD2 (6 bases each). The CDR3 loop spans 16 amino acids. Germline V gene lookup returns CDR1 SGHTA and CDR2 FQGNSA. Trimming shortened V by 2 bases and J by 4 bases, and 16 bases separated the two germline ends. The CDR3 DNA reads TGTGCCAGCAGCTTAAGGGGGGTGGCAACCCCAGATACGCAGTATTTT. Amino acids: CASSLRGVATPDTQYF.

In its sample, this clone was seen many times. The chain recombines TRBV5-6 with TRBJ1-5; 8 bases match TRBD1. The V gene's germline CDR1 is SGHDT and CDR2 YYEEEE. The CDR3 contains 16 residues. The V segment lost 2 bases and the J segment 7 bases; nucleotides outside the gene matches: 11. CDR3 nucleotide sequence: TGTGCCAGCAGCTTTTGGGCAGGGGGCTTGGAGCAGCCCCAGCATTTT. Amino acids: CASSFWAGGLEQPQHF. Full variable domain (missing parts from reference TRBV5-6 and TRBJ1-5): DAGVTQSPTHLIKTRGQQVTLRCSPKSGHDTVSWYQQALGQGPQFIFQYYEEEERQRGNFPDRFSGHQFPNYSSELNVNALLLGDSALYLCASSFWAGGLEQPQHFGDGTRLSIL.

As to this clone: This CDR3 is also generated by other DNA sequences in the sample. In DNA, the CDR3 is TGTGCCAGTAGCCCGGGACAGGGGAGTGGAAACACCATATATTTT. Translated, it gives CASSPGQGSGNTIYF. This chain uses TRBV19 with TRBJ1-3, with 10 nucleotides matching TRBD1. The CDR3 length is 15 residues. CDR1 LNHDA and CDR2 SQIVND come from the germline V gene (reference sequence). V was clipped by 6 bases and J by 3 bases; unmatched bases: 5.

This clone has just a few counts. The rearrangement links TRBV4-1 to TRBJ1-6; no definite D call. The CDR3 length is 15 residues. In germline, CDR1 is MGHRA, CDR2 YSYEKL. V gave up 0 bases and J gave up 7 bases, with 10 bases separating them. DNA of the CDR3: TGCGCCAGCAGCCAAGACTGGGCCCCAAATTCACCCCTCCACTTT. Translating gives CASSQDWAPNSPLHF.

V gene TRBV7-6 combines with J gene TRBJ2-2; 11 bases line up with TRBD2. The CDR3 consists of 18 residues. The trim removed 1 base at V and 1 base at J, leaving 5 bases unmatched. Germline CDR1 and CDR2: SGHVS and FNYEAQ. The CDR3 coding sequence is TGTGCCAGCAGCTTAGAGCTAGCGGGGGGCCAGAACACCGGGGAGCTGTTTTTT. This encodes CASSLELAGGQNTGELFF.

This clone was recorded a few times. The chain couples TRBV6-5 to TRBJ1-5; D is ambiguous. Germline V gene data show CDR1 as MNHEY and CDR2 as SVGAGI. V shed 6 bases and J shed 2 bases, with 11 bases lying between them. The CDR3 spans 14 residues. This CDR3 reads CASRILGGNQPQHF. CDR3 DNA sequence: TGTGCCAGCAGAATCCTTGGGGGCAATCAGCCCCAGCATTTT.